This T cell receptor (beta chain) derives from a study of cytomegalovirus exposure and HLA in healthy donors. Study-level points and caveats: By a later analysis, the bulk of CMV-associated TCR beta chains appeared HLA-restricted. TCR beta chain V- and J-gene trimming was linked, in a later analysis, to a missense variant in DCLRE1C. Sequences of the TCR beta chain were said to predict the HLA-A and HLA-B alleles of most subjects accurately.

This CDR3 has 14 amino acids. V was shortened by 3 bases and J by 7 bases, with 15 bases between the two germline ends. CDR1 and CDR2 (germline): ENHRY, SYGVKD. Vbeta (60) and Jbeta (13) primers were used in the PCR. Sequencing used immunoSEQ multiplex PCR; TCRdb keeps in-frame clones, though not all of them. The data show around 100,000 clones, approximately 80% seen once. As concerns this clone: The antigen remains undetermined.

The donors (healthy individuals) were bone marrow donors. The specimen was PBMCs. This TCR derives from a woman between 18 and 29 years old in good health and CMV-seropositive. The chain joins TRBV10-3 to TRBJ1-1; a weak D match, TRBD1 (6 bases). The CDR3 coding sequence is TGTGCCATCAGTGACTCCCTCGGACAGTATGAAGCTTTCTTT. This codes for CAISDSLGQYEAFF.